Listed here are 4 T cell receptor beta chains from one sample, sequenced in a study of cytomegalovirus exposure and HLA in healthy donors. Use of 60 Vbeta and 13 Jbeta primers characterized the PCR. Here immunoSEQ multiplex PCR was the method, and the copy in TCRdb shows in-frame clones only, minus some. The data contain 120,000 or so clones, roughly 80% of them singletons. Sequenced input: PBMCs. The source is a woman aged 40 to 55 in good health and CMV-seronegative.

V gene TRBV9 combines with J gene TRBJ1-1; tentatively, D is TRBD1 (5 bases). Per germline, CDR1 SGDLS and CDR2 YYNGEE. Trimming left V 3 bases short and J 8 bases short, with 14 bases between. The CDR3 covers 13 residues. The CDR3 DNA is TGTGCCAGCAGCGCCGGGGACTCGCCGGAAGCTTTCTTT. Residues: CASSAGDSPEAFF.

The chain is built from TRBV11-2 and TRBJ1-5; 8 nucleotides match TRBD1. The germline V gene encodes CDR1 SGHAT and CDR2 FQNNGV. The CDR3 is 15 residues long. Trimming removed 5 bases from V and 6 bases from J; junction bases left unmatched: 9. The chain's CDR3 is CASSAGQGGSQPQHF. The CDR3 DNA reads TGTGCCAGCAGCGCCGGACAGGGAGGGAGTCAGCCCCAGCATTTT.

The chain carries TRBV9 and TRBJ1-6; a weak D match, TRBD1 (5 bases). This CDR3 is built from 15 residues. Per the germline V gene, CDR1 is SGDLS and CDR2 is YYNGEE. Trimming took off 3 bases at V and 7 bases at J, with 14 bases between the two ends. The CDR3, as DNA: TGTGCCAGCAGCGATCAGGGATCGGGCAATTCACCCCTCCACTTT. Amino acids: CASSDQGSGNSPLHF.

This rearrangement joins TRBV5-1 to TRBJ1-1; D is uncertain. Germline CDR1 is SGHRS and CDR2 is YFSETQ. Between the trimmed V and J ends, which lost 4 bases and 5 bases, there was a span of 12 bases. This CDR3 is 13 amino acids long. The CDR3 reads CASSADGNTEAFF. The CDR3 DNA follows: TGCGCCAGCAGCGCGGACGGGAATACTGAAGCTTTCTTT. Using reference TRBV5-1 and TRBJ1-1 for the parts outside the CDR3, the full variable domain is KAGVTQTPRYLIKTRGQQVTLSCSPISGHRSVSWYQQTPGQGLQFLFEYFSETQRNKGNFPGRFSGRQFSNSRSEMNVSTLELGDSALYLCASSADGNTEAFFGQGTRLTVV.